These 15 T cell receptor beta chains share one sample of origin, sequenced in a study of neurological immune-mediated disorders. TCRdb re-analysed the 5' RACE reads in MiXCR, keeping a single row per CDR3 protein. Of 50,000 to 70,000 distinct CDR3 sequences in the sample, around a tenth were seen once. Sample time point: longitudinal time-point 1 (baseline). Sequencing was carried out using PBMCs. The receptors stem from a male donor with HTLV-1-associated myelopathy (HAM/TSP).

In this sample, this clonotype turned up many times. The genes are TRBV7-9 and TRBJ2-1; D gene ambiguous. Germline-derived CDR1 and CDR2 are SEHNR and FQNEAQ (reference sequence). V gave up 1 base and J gave up 9 bases, with 7 bases separating them. This CDR3 is built from 12 residues. This chain's CDR3 is CASSLGFGEQFF. In DNA form, the CDR3 reads TGTGCCAGCAGCTTAGGATTTGGTGAGCAGTTCTTC.

This clonotype has a count of ten or more. The chain links TRBV9 to TRBJ2-5; 10 positions match TRBD2. The ends lost 4 bases at V and 4 bases at J; junction bases unmatched: 7. This CDR3 is built from 15 residues. Germline CDR1 is SGDLS and CDR2 is YYNGEE. For the CDR3, the DNA is TGTGCCAGCAGCTTCAGCGGGGGGGCCCGAGAGACCCAGTACTTC. It translates to CASSFSGGARETQYF.

In this sample, this clonotype turned up many times. The rearrangement joins TRBV27 to TRBJ2-7; D is possibly TRBD2 (5 bases). The CDR3 length is 14 residues. Trimming stripped 2 bases from V and 1 base from J, with 9 bases between. The germline gives CDR1 MNHEY, CDR2 SMNVEV (reference sequence). The CDR3 loop reads CASSLLPGSYEQYF. Here the CDR3 DNA reads TGTGCCAGCAGTTTACTTCCGGGGTCCTACGAGCAGTACTTC.

In this sample, this clonotype turned up many times. The chain employs TRBV6-5 and TRBJ1-2; D ambiguous. Deletions cut 6 bases from V and 0 bases from J, with 14 bases between. The length of the CDR3 is 15 residues. Germline lookup yields CDR1 MNHEY and CDR2 SVGAGI. The CDR3 protein is CASRPPGSANYGYTF. The CDR3 DNA reads TGTGCCAGCAGGCCGCCGGGCAGCGCTAACTATGGCTACACCTTC.

A note on this clonotype: Relative to the germline gene, one junction end is altered; a read error may explain this. V is TRBV5-6 and J is TRBJ2-7; D ambiguous. Germline values: CDR1 SGHDT, CDR2 YYEEEE. The CDR3 loop spans 13 amino acids. This CDR3 reads CASSDTWIYEQYF. The CDR3, as DNA: TGTGCGAGCAGCGACACTTGGATCTACGAGCAGTACTTC.

In its sample, this clonotype was seen many times. The rearrangement joins TRBV6-5 to TRBJ2-7, with 7 positions matching TRBD1. Per the germline V gene, CDR1 is MNHEY and CDR2 is SVGAGI. There are 16 residues in the CDR3. The ends lost 2 bases at V and 0 bases at J; junction bases unmatched: 7. The CDR3 DNA reads as TGTGCCAGCAGTTACGCCGAGGGGGCCCTCTCCTACGAGCAGTACTTC. It encodes CASSYAEGALSYEQYF.

The table lists this clonotype with a few counts. This chain uses TRBV5-1 with TRBJ2-7; D remains ambiguous. From germline, CDR1 is SGHRS and CDR2 YFSETQ. V was clipped by 2 bases and J by 6 bases, with 12 bases between them. CDR3 length: 13 residues. The CDR3, as DNA: TGCGCCAGCAGCTTAGGCTTTCGGGTCGAGCAGTACTTC. It yields the protein CASSLGFRVEQYF. The variable domain in full, with the rest retrieved from reference TRBV5-1 and TRBJ2-7, is KAGVTQTPRYLIKTRGQQVTLSCSPISGHRSVSWYQQTPGQGLQFLFEYFSETQRNKGNFPGRFSGRQFSNSRSEMNVSTLELGDSALYLCASSLGFRVEQYFGPGTRLTVT.

This clonotype has at least ten counts. The chain uses TRBV6-2 or TRBV6-3 and TRBJ2-7, with TRBD2 identical over 8 bases. V trimming: 6 bases; J trimming: 2 bases; junction bases outside the gene matches: 3. CDR3 size: 13 residues. Germline loops: CDR1 MNHEY, CDR2 SVGEGT. CDR3 DNA sequence: TGTGCCAGCAGAAACGGGGGGGCCTACGAGCAGTACTTC. This codes for CASRNGGAYEQYF.

This clonotype was observed many times. This rearrangement joins TRBV2 to TRBJ2-3; D is undetermined. There are 13 residues in the CDR3. The V and J ends lost 6 bases and 0 bases respectively, with 7 bases between them. Germline V gene lookup returns CDR1 SNHLY and CDR2 FYNNEI. This chain's CDR3 is CASRATSTDTQYF. The DNA for the CDR3 is TGTGCCAGCAGGGCGACTAGCACAGATACGCAGTATTTT.

The sample holds many counts of this clonotype. This chain joins TRBV5-1 and TRBJ2-6, with unresolved D. With 4 bases removed from V and 0 bases from J, the gap between germline ends came to 11 bases. The germline gives CDR1 SGHRS, CDR2 YFSETQ. This CDR3 region has 16 residues. The DNA of the CDR3 is TGCGCCAGCAGCATCTTTACTCGCTCTGGGGCCAACGTCCTGACTTTC. It yields the protein CASSIFTRSGANVLTF. Looking up the rest from reference TRBV5-1 and TRBJ2-6 gives the full variable domain: KAGVTQTPRYLIKTRGQQVTLSCSPISGHRSVSWYQQTPGQGLQFLFEYFSETQRNKGNFPGRFSGRQFSNSRSEMNVSTLELGDSALYLCASSIFTRSGANVLTFGAGSRLTVL.

Many counts were recorded for this clonotype. V is TRBV7-2 and J is TRBJ2-3; D may match TRBD1 or TRBD2 (5 bases each). V gave up 1 base and J gave up 3 bases, with 11 bases separating them. Germline assignment: CDR1 SGHTA and CDR2 FQGNSA. The CDR3 extends over 15 amino acids. CDR3 in DNA: TGTGCCAGCAGCTTAGGGGGGATGATTACAGATACGCAGTATTTT. Protein: CASSLGGMITDTQYF.

This clonotype was seen ten or more times. CDR3 coding DNA: TGTGCCAGCAGCCGGGACAGGGGGGAGAAGGAGCAGTACTTC. The encoded protein is CASSRDRGEKEQYF. The chain joins TRBV7-6 to TRBJ2-7, with 11 bases lining up with TRBD1. CDR3 length: 14 amino acids. Per germline, CDR1 SGHVS and CDR2 FNYEAQ. With 5 bases clipped from V and 7 bases from J, the junction kept 7 bases outside the gene matches. Full variable domain (outside the CDR3, taken from reference TRBV7-6 and TRBJ2-7): GAGVSQSPRYKVTKRGQDVALRCDPISGHVSLYWYRQALGQGPEFLTYFNYEAQQDKSGLPNDRFSAERPEGSISTLTIQRTEQRDSAMYRCASSRDRGEKEQYFGPGTRLTVT.

At least ten counts were recorded for this clonotype. J is TRBJ2-7 and V is TRBV20-1; 8 bases fit TRBD1. With V trimmed by 6 bases and J by 0 bases, 7 bases remained unmatched. The CDR3 length is 14 residues. The V gene's germline CDR1 is DFQATT and CDR2 SNEGSKA (reference sequence). CDR3 nucleotides: TGCAGTGCCGGGGGACAGGACAACTCCTACGAGCAGTACTTC. Translated: CSAGGQDNSYEQYF.

Ten or more counts support this clonotype. One end of the junction varies from germline; a read error may be responsible. The V gene is TRBV12-3 or TRBV12-4, the J gene TRBJ2-3; D is unresolved. This CDR3 is built from 13 residues. CDR3 in amino acids: CASSLLLTDTQYF. In nucleotides, the CDR3 is TGCGCCAGCAGCTTGCTGCTCACAGATACGCAGTATTTT.

This clonotype was detected many times. This chain connects TRBV14 to TRBJ2-5; D may be TRBD1 (6 bases). V was pared by 2 bases and J by 5 bases, with 9 bases between. Germline V lookup: CDR1 SGHDN, CDR2 FVKESK. This CDR3 is built from 13 residues. The CDR3 protein is CASSQQGMETQYF. The CDR3 DNA follows: TGTGCCAGCAGCCAACAGGGGATGGAGACCCAGTACTTC.